These 4 T cell receptor beta chains were all obtained from the same sample, sequenced in a study of blood T cells in healthy people across ages. For the second PCR, which ran for roughly 7 to 11 cycles, a sample-barcoded 5' primer and a J-beta primer mix were used. TCRdb reprocessed the 5' RACE reads with MiXCR, giving one entry per CDR3 protein. This sample has about 1.5 million distinct CDR3 sequences, with under 55% found just once. Sequencing used blood. The receptors were gathered from a woman aged 18-30 years in good health.

V and J are TRBV20-1 and TRBJ2-5, with TRBD1 matching over 7 bases. The end of the DNA fits TRBJ2-7 better, so the J call may be wrong. This CDR3 is built from 13 residues. Germline V gene data show CDR1 as DFQATT and CDR2 as SNEGSKA (reference sequence). The DNA for the CDR3 is TGCAGTGCGCGTCCGACAGGGTTACACGAGCAGTACTTC. Its translation: CSARPTGLHEQYF.

This clonotype was seen only a few times. V gene TRBV2 combines with J gene TRBJ2-1; TRBD2 agrees at 7 bases. Germline assignment: CDR1 SNHLY and CDR2 FYNNEI. The CDR3 spans 14 residues. V lost 8 bases, J lost 6 bases, and 10 bases stayed unmatched. The CDR3 region is CASLEAAGANEQFF. DNA of the CDR3: TGTGCCAGCCTCGAGGCGGCGGGAGCCAATGAGCAGTTCTTC. The variable domain in full, completed from reference TRBV2 and TRBJ2-1, reads EPEVTQTPSHQVTQMGQEVILRCVPISNHLYFYWYRQILGQKVEFLVSFYNNEISEKSEIFDDQFSVERPDGSNFTLKIRSTKLEDSAMYFCASLEAAGANEQFFGPGTRLTVL.

This clonotype was counted only a few times. The chain has TRBV5-1 and TRBJ1-2, with D uncertain. The ends were cut back, 0 bases at V and 4 bases at J, with 10 bases in the middle. This CDR3 has 14 amino acids. Germline assignment: CDR1 SGHRS and CDR2 YFSETQ. Here the CDR3 reads CASSLERKIYGYTF. The CDR3 DNA reads as TGCGCCAGCAGCTTGGAGCGGAAAATCTATGGCTACACCTTC.

In this sample, this clonotype turned up a few times. The chain employs TRBV20-1 and TRBJ1-6; D is unresolved. Germline V gene data show CDR1 as DFQATT and CDR2 as SNEGSKA (reference sequence). Trimming stripped 2 bases from V and 9 bases from J, with 14 bases between. This CDR3 spans 14 amino acids. CDR3 coding DNA: TGCAGTGCTAGAACGGACCGGGGTCGTTCACCCCTCCACTTT. This gives the protein CSARTDRGRSPLHF.